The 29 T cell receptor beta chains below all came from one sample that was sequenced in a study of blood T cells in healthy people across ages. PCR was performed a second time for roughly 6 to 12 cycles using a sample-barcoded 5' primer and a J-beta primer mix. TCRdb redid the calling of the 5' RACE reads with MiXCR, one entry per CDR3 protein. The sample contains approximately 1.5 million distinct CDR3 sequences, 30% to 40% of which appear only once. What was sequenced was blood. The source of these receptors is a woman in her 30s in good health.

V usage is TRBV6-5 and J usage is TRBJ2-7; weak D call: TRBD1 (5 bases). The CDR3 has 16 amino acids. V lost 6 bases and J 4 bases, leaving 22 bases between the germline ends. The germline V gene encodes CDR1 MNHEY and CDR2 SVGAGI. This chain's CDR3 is CASSPSTQGLGYEQYF. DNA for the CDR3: TGTGCCAGCAGCCCCAGCACGCAGGGTCTTGGGTACGAGCAGTACTTC.

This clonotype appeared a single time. The CDR3 sequence is CASSYRDSPEKLFF. In nucleotides, the CDR3 is TGTGCCAGCAGTTACCGGGACAGCCCTGAAAAACTGTTTTTT. J is TRBJ1-4 and V is TRBV7-8; TRBD1 matches at 7 bases. Germline V lookup: CDR1 SGHVS, CDR2 FQNEAQ. CDR3 length: 14 amino acids. Germline trimming cut 6 bases from V and 7 bases from J; bases unmatched to any gene: 8.

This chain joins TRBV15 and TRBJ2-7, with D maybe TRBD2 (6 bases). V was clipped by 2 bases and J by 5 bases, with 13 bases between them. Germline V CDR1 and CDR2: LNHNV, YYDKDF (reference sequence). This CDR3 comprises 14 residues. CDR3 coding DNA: TGTGCCACCAGCAGACCCTTAGGAGGGAACGAGCAGTACTTC. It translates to CATSRPLGGNEQYF.

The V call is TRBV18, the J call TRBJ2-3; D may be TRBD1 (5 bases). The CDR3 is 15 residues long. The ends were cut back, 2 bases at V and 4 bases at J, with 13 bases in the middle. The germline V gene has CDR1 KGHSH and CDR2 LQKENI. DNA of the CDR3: TGTGCCAGCTCACCAAGGGGTGACTCAGCAGATACGCAGTATTTT. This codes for CASSPRGDSADTQYF.

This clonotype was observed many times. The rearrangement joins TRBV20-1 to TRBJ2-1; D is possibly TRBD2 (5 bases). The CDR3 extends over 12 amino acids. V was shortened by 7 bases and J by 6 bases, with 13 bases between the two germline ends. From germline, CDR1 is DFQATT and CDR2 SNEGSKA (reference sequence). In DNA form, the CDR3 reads TGCAGTGGAGCGGAGTGGGGCAATGAGCAGTTCTTC. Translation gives CSGAEWGNEQFF.

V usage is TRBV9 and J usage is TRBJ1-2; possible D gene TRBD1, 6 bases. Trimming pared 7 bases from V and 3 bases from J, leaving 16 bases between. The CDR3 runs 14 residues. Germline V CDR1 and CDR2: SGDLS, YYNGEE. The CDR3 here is CASARDGGYYGYTF. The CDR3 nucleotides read TGTGCCAGCGCCCGCGACGGGGGCTACTATGGCTACACCTTC.

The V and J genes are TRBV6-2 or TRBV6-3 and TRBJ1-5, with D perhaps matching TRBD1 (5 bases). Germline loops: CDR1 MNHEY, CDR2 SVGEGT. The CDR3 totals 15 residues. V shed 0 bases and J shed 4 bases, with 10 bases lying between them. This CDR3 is CASSYSGDRNQPQHF. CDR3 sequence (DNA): TGTGCCAGCAGTTACTCCGGTGACAGAAATCAGCCCCAGCATTTT.

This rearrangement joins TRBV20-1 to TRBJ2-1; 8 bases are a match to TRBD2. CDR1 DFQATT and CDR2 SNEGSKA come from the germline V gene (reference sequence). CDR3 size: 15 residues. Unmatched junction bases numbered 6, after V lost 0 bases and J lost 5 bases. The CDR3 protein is CSARDGGRINNEQFF. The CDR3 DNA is TGCAGTGCTAGAGATGGCGGGAGGATTAACAATGAGCAGTTCTTC.

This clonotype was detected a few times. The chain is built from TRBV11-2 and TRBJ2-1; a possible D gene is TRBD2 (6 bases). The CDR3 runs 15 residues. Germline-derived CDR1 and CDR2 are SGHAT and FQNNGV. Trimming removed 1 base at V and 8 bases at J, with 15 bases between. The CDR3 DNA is TGTGCCAGCAGCTTAGGGGTGGGAGGTCCCCATGAGCAGTTCTTC. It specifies CASSLGVGGPHEQFF.

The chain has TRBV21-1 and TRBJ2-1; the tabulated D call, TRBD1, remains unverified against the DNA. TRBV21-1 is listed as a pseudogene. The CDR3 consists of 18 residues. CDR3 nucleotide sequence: TGTGCCAGCCAGCAGAAGCGTCGAGGGGGGCAATCCTACAATGAGCAGTTCTTC. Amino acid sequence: CASQQKRRGGQSYNEQFF.

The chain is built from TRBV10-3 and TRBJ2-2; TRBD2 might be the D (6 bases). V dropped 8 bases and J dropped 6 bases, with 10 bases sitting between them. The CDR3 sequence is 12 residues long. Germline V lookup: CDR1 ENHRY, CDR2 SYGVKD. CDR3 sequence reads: CAISTGAGELFF. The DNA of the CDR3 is TGTGCCATCTCAACGGGAGCCGGGGAGCTGTTTTTT.

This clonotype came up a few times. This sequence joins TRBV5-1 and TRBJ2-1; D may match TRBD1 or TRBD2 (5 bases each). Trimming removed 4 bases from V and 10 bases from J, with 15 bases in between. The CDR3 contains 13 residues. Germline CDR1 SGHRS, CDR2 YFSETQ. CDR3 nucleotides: TGCGCCAGCAGCCCCCGCCGGGGCCCCGAGCAGTTCTTC. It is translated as CASSPRRGPEQFF.

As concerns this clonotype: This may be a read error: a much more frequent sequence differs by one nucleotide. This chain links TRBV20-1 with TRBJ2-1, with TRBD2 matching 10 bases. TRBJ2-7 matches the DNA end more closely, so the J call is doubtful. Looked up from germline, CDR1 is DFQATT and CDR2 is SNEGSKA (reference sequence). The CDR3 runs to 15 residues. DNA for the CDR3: TGCAGTGCTCTTAAAGCGGGAGGGACCTACAATGAGCAGTACTTC. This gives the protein CSALKAGGTYNEQYF.

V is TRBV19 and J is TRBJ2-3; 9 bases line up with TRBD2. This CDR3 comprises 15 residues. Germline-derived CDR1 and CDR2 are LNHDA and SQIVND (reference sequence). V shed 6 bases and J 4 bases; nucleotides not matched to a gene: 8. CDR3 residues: CASSLGAGGADTQYF. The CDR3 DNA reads TGTGCCAGTAGCCTTGGAGCGGGAGGTGCAGATACGCAGTATTTT. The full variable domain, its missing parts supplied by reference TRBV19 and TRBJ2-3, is DGGITQSPKYLFRKEGQNVTLSCEQNLNHDAMYWYRQDPGQGLRLIYYSQIVNDFQKGDIAEGYSVSREKKESFPLTVTSAQKNPTAFYLCASSLGAGGADTQYFGPGTRLTVL.

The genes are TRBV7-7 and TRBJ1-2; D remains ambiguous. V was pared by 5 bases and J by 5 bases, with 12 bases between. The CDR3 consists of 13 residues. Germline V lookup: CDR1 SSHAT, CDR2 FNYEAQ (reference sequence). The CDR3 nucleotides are TGTGCCAGCAGCCCACGATGGACGTATGGCTACACCTTC. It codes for CASSPRWTYGYTF.

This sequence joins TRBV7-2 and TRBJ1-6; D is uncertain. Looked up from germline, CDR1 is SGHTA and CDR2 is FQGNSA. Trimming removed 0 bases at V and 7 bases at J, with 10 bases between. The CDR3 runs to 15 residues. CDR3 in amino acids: CASSLAHTGNSPLHF. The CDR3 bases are TGTGCCAGCAGCTTAGCGCACACCGGCAATTCACCCCTCCACTTT. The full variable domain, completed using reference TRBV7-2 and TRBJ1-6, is GAGVSQSPSNKVTEKGKDVELRCDPISGHTALYWYRQSLGQGLEFLIYFQGNSAPDKSGLPSDRFSAERTGGSVSTLTIQRTQQEDSAVYLCASSLAHTGNSPLHFGNGTRLTVT.

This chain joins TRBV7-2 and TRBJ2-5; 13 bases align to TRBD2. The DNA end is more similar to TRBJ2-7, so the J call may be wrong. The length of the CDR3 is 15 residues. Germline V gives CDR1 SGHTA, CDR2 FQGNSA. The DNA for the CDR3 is TGTGCCAGCAGCTTAGTCACTAGCGGGGGGGGCGAGCAGTACTTC. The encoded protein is CASSLVTSGGGEQYF.

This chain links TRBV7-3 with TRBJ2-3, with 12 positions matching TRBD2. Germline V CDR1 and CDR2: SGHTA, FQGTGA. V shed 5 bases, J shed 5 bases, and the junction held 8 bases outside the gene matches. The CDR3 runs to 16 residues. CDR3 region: CASSPRLAGAKDTQYF. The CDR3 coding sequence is TGTGCCAGCAGCCCCAGACTAGCGGGAGCTAAAGATACGCAGTATTTT. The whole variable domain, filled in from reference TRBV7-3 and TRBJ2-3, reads GAGVSQTPSNKVTEKGKYVELRCDPISGHTALYWYRQSLGQGPEFLIYFQGTGAADDSGLPNDRFFAVRPEGSVSTLKIQRTERGDSAVYLCASSPRLAGAKDTQYFGPGTRLTVL.

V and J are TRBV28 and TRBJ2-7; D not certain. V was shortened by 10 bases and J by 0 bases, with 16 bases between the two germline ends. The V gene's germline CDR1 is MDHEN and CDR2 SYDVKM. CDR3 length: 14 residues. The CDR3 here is CATESALSSYEQYF. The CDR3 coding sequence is TGTGCCACAGAGTCAGCGCTCAGCTCCTACGAGCAGTACTTC.

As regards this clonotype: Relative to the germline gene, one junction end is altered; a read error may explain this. The CDR3 loop reads CASSPTEVPLHF. In DNA form, the CDR3 reads TGCGCCAGCAGCCCAACGGAGGTTCCCCTCCACTTT. The V call is TRBV7-2, the J call TRBJ1-6; D unresolved. Per the germline V gene, CDR1 is SGHTA and CDR2 is FQGNSA. CDR3 length equals 12 residues.

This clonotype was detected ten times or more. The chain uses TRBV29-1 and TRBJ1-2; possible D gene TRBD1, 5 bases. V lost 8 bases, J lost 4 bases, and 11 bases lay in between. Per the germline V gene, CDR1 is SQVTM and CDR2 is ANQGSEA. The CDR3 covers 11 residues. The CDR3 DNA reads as TGCAGCTTACAGGAAGGCTATGGCTACACCTTC. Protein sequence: CSLQEGYGYTF.

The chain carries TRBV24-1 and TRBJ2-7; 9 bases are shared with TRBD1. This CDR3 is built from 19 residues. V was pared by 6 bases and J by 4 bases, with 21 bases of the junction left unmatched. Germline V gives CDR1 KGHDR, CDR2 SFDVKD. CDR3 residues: CATSQTNRTGDGNSYEQYF. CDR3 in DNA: TGTGCCACCAGTCAAACCAATAGGACAGGGGACGGAAACTCTTACGAGCAGTACTTC.

The CDR3 nucleotides read TGTGCCAGCAGCTTGGGGGGACTAGCGGGAGCAGCGGAGACCCAGTACTTC. Its protein is CASSLGGLAGAAETQYF. The chain joins TRBV5-5 to TRBJ2-5; 14 bases are shared with TRBD2. The CDR3 is 17 amino acids. Germline V gives CDR1 SGHKS, CDR2 YYEKEE (reference sequence). After removal of 0 bases from V and 5 bases from J, the junction contained 6 bases not matched to a gene.

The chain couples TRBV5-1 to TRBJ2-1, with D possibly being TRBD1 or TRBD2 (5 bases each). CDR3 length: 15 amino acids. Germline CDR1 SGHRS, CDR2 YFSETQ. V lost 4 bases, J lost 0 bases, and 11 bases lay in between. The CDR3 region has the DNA TGCGCCAGCAGCGGGACCGGGAACTCCTACAATGAGCAGTTCTTC. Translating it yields CASSGTGNSYNEQFF.

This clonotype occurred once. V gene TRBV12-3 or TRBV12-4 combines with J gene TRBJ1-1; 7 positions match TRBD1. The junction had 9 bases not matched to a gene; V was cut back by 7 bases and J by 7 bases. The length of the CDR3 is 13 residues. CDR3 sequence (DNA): TGTGCCAGCATCAAAGGGACAGTGCTTGAAGCTTTCTTT. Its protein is CASIKGTVLEAFF.

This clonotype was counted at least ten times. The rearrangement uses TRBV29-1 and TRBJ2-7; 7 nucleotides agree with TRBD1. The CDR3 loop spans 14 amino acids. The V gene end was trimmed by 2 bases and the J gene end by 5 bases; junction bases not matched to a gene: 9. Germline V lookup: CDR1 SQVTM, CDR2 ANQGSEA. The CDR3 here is CSVESGQGDDEQYF. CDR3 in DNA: TGCAGCGTTGAATCGGGGCAGGGGGACGACGAGCAGTACTTC.

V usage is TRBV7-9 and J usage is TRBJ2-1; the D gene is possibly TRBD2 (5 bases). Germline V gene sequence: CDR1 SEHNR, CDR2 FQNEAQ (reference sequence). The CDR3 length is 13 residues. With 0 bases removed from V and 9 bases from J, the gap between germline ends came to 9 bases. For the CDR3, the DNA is TGTGCCAGCAGCTTAGCGTTGAGCGGTGAGCAGTTCTTC. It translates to CASSLALSGEQFF. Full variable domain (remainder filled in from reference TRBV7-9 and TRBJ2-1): DTGVSQNPRHKITKRGQNVTFRCDPISEHNRLYWYRQTLGQGPEFLTYFQNEAQLEKSRLLSDRFSAERPKGSFSTLEIQRTEQGDSAMYLCASSLALSGEQFFGPGTRLTVL.

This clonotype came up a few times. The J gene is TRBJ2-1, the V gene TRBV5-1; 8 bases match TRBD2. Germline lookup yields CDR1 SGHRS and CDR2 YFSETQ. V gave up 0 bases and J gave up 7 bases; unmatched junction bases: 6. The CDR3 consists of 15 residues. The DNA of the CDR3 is TGCGCCAGCAGCTTGGTCGAGCGGGAGACGAATGAGCAGTTCTTC. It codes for CASSLVERETNEQFF.

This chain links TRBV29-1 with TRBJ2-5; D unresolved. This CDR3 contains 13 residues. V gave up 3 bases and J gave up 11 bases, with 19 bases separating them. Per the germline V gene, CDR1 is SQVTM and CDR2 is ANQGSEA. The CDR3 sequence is CSVEVDAYNEQYF. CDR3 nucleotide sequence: TGCAGCGTTGAGGTAGACGCCTACAATGAGCAGTACTTC. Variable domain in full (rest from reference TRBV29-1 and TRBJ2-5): SAVISQKPSRDICQRGTSLTIQCQVDSQVTMMFWYRQQPGQSLTLIATANQGSEATYESGFVIDKFPISRPNLTFSTLTVSNMSPEDSSIYLCSVEVDAYNEQYFGPGTRLLVL.